This T cell receptor (beta chain) comes out of a study of regulatory T cells in long-lasting Graves disease. General observations from the study: TCR diversity in persistent Graves' patients was below that of newly diagnosed ones.

Time point of the sample: newly diagnosed GD, antithyroid drugs for less than 3 months. From PBMCs, RNA was extracted and then used to make the TCR library. This clonotype was seen repeatedly, ten times or more. Its matching antigen is unknown. CDR1 and CDR2 from the germline V gene are DFQATT and SNEGSKA (reference sequence). The CDR3 runs 16 residues. Trimming cost V 1 base and J 3 bases; bases outside gene matches: 6. HTBI primers from iRepertoire and Arm-PCR of CDR3 regions yielded the TCR beta libraries. TCRdb recomputed calls from the multiplex PCR reads with MiXCR, one row per CDR3 protein. The sample has roughly 520,000 distinct CDR3 sequences, more than 10% seen once. The same sample was also used in a study of T cells in Graves' hyperthyroidism and ophthalmopathy. This second study notes: A set of HTBI primers served as the primers for a first-round RT-PCR of the TCR CDR3. Ophthalmopathy was predicted by the model a median of approximately 6.6 months ahead of onset.

This sequence was found in a woman aged 25 to 39 with Graves disease. The rearrangement joins TRBV20-1 to TRBJ2-2, with 9 bases fitting TRBD2. This specimen consisted of peripheral blood mononuclear cells (PBMCs), obtained at new diagnosis, from a patient treated with antithyroid drugs. This chain's CDR3 is CSARGGGRVDTGELFF. In DNA, the CDR3 is TGCAGTGCTAGAGGGGGCGGGAGGGTTGACACCGGGGAGCTGTTTTTT.